This TCR beta chain emerged from a study of CD8 T cells in Susac syndrome. Study observations and caveats: Regarding the TCR sequencing and HLA analysis, the study admitted that a relatively small number of individuals were involved.

Concerning this clonotype itself: What it binds is unknown.

The germline CDR1 and CDR2 sequences are MGHRA and YSYEKL. The CDR3 covers 14 residues. The V and J ends lost 1 base and 6 bases respectively, with 10 bases between them. Random hexamers were used to reverse transcribe an amount of about 0.45 to 1 ug RNA. By means of immunoSEQ multiplex PCR, TCR beta CDR3 spanning 54 Vbeta and 13 Jbeta underwent amplification. TCRdb itself ran the immunoSEQ multiplex PCR reads through MiXCR, one entry per CDR3 protein. The sample holds under 200,000 distinct CDR3 sequences, 95% seen once. CD8+ and CD4+ T cells from blood underwent TCR beta sequencing, which was carried out in a high-throughput format. TEMRA cells were FACS-enriched, with CD8+ and CD4+ T cells isolated negatively.

The V gene is TRBV4-1, the J gene TRBJ1-5; D call uncertain. This TCR was sampled from a human donor in good health. The sample taken for sequencing was CD4+ T cells from PBMCs. The CDR3 DNA reads TGCGCCAGCAGCCAAGGCATAGTCCCTCAGCCCCAGCATTTT. This gives the protein CASSQGIVPQPQHF.